This TCR beta chain was sequenced in a study of blood T cells in healthy people across ages. Looking at the study overall: Capture via template switching afforded approximately one barcoded beta molecule per two T cells.

For this clonotype: The antigen is unknown.

With a J-beta primer mix and a sample-barcoded 5' primer, a second PCR ran 7 to 11 cycles. TCRdb reanalysed the 5' RACE reads using MiXCR and keeps one entry per CDR3 protein. This sample has fewer than 700,000 distinct CDR3 sequences, with 47% found just once. Study-level results: Donor CMV status was unknown, possibly confounding expanded clonotype changes. Investigators treated diversity estimates from one million T cells as underestimates. The fall in TCR beta diversity per million T cells was roughly linear with age.

The CDR3 extends over 14 amino acids. The TCR sequence derives from a man older than 75 in good health. The chain has TRBV12-3 or TRBV12-4 and TRBJ2-5; 10 bases align to TRBD1. The J call is uncertain, as TRBJ2-7 better fits the DNA end. Material for sequencing was blood. Written as DNA, the CDR3 is TGTGCCAGCACCACCGGGACAGGGGCGTCCGAGCAGTACTTC. This codes for CASTTGTGASEQYF.